Listed below are T cell receptor beta chains from one sample, sequenced in a study of chemoradiotherapy in HPV16-positive cancers. Data came from immunoSEQ multiplex PCR; TCRdb stores just in-frame clones and leaves some out. Here the sample spans tens of thousands of clones, approximately 94% being singletons. The sample here was taken from a patient who underwent chemoradiotherapy. The receptor source for this set is a human donor with HPV-associated anogenital cancer. CDR3s include the opening cysteine and the closing phenylalanine or tryptophan. A D gene is named only where the DNA matches it firmly. Clone size is stated in some rows and not others, as once, few, many or a class when expanded.

clone size	J gene	D gene	V gene	CDR3 protein	CDR3 DNA
NA	TRBJ2-1	NA	TRBV7-2	CASRGLGGAYNEQFF	TGTGCCAGCAGGGGCCTAGGGGGTGCCTACAATGAGCAGTTCTTC
once	TRBJ1-5	TRBD1	TRBV30	CAWIKDRGLGGNQPQHF	TGTGCCTGGATAAAGGACAGGGGCCTTGGGGGCAATCAGCCCCAGCATTTT
NA	TRBJ2-7	NA	TRBV28	CASTLGGSDEQYF	TGTGCCAGCACCCTGGGGGGTAGCGACGAGCAGTACTTC
NA	TRBJ1-4	NA	TRBV5-1	CASSSDPWGKKLFF	TGCGCCAGCAGCTCGGACCCCTGGGGGAAGAAACTGTTTTTT
NA	TRBJ2-2	TRBD2	TRBV2	CASSGSGSWTGELFF	TGTGCCAGCAGTGGTAGCGGGAGTTGGACCGGGGAGCTGTTTTTT
NA	TRBJ2-7	NA	TRBV18	CASSPTTTSYEQYF	TGTGCCAGCTCACCGACTACAACCTCCTACGAGCAGTACTTC
NA	TRBJ1-5	NA	TRBV5-6	CASSLARRAQPQHF	TGTGCCAGCAGCTTGGCTCGCCGTGCCCAGCCCCAGCATTTT
NA	TRBJ2-3	NA	TRBV5-4	CASSSVYTDTQYF	TGTGCCAGCAGCTCAGTGTACACAGATACGCAGTATTTT
NA	TRBJ1-3	NA	TRBV7-2	CASSSVTGSGNTIYF	TGTGCCAGCAGCTCAGTTACGGGCTCTGGAAACACCATATATTTT
NA	TRBJ2-1	TRBD2	TRBV5-6	CASSLGLAALWGEQFF	TGTGCCAGCAGCTTGGGACTAGCGGCACTATGGGGTGAGCAGTTCTTC
NA	TRBJ2-5	TRBD2	TRBV28	CASSSRTSLVLQETQYF	TGTGCCAGCAGTTCGAGGACTAGTTTGGTCCTGCAAGAGACCCAGTACTTC
NA	TRBJ2-7	NA	TRBV6-1	CASSGSLWGLGDPRSYEQYF	TGTGCCAGCAGTGGTTCCCTATGGGGGTTGGGCGATCCCCGCTCCTACGAGCAGTACTTC
NA	TRBJ2-2	NA	TRBV11-2	CASNNLGGGELFF	TGTGCCAGCAATAACTTAGGGGGCGGGGAGCTGTTTTTT
NA	TRBJ1-1	NA	TRBV5-1	CASSWETGNTEAFF	TGCGCCAGCAGCTGGGAAACAGGGAACACTGAAGCTTTCTTT
NA	TRBJ2-2	TRBD2	TRBV6-4	CASSLAGGPGWTGELFF	TGTGCCAGCAGTCTGGCGGGAGGGCCTGGATGGACCGGGGAGCTGTTTTTT
NA	TRBJ1-1	NA	TRBV5-5	CASSLLSSNTEAFF	TGTGCCAGCAGCTTGCTTTCTTCGAACACTGAAGCTTTCTTT
NA	TRBJ1-1	TRBD1	TRBV7-2	CASSSGQRWNTEAFF	TGTGCCAGCAGCTCGGGACAGAGATGGAATACTGAAGCTTTCTTT
NA	TRBJ2-5	TRBD1	TRBV28	CASSLNFPGQGEETQYF	TGTGCCAGCAGTTTGAATTTCCCGGGACAGGGAGAAGAGACCCAGTACTTC
NA	TRBJ2-5	TRBD2	TRBV11-2	CASSLDYWGSGSKETQYF	TGTGCCAGCAGCTTAGATTATTGGGGTAGCGGGAGTAAAGAGACCCAGTACTTC
NA	TRBJ1-2	NA	TRBV4-3	CASSFISQGSYTF	TGCGCCAGCAGCTTCATATCCCAGGGTTCCTACACCTTC
NA	TRBJ2-7	NA	TRBV27	CASALKTSSYEQYF	TGTGCCAGCGCCTTAAAGACCAGCTCCTACGAGCAGTACTTC
NA	TRBJ1-2	TRBD1	TRBV6-1	CASSVTGGGYTF	TGTGCCAGCAGTGTAACAGGGGGTGGCTACACCTTC
few	TRBJ1-3	NA	TRBV5-6	CASSFGFLSGNTIYF	TGTGCCAGCAGTTTCGGATTCCTCTCTGGAAACACCATATATTTT
NA	TRBJ1-5	NA	TRBV11-2	CASSFGGLSNQPQHF	TGTGCCAGCAGCTTCGGAGGTCTTAGCAATCAGCCCCAGCATTTT
NA	TRBJ2-1	NA	TRBV9	CASSPQMRAIYNEQFF	TGTGCCAGCAGCCCCCAAATGAGGGCGATCTACAATGAGCAGTTCTTC
NA	TRBJ1-1	NA	TRBV18	CASSPRMDTEAFF	TGTGCCAGCTCACCGCGGATGGACACTGAAGCTTTCTTT
NA	TRBJ2-7	NA	TRBV28	CATRSRSSSYEQYF	TGTGCCACTCGAAGCAGGTCGAGCTCCTACGAGCAGTACTTC
NA	TRBJ1-1	NA	TRBV28	CASSLAGGGWAGGEAFF	TGTGCCAGCAGTTTGGCCGGGGGTGGTTGGGCAGGCGGTGAAGCTTTCTTT
NA	TRBJ2-3	NA	TRBV6-1	CASSSRGSTDTQYF	TGTGCCAGCAGTAGCCGGGGAAGCACAGATACGCAGTATTTT